The 3 T cell receptor beta chains listed next were all sequenced from one sample in a study of CD8 T cells in Susac syndrome. RNA totalling about 0.5 to 1 ug underwent reverse transcription with random hexamers. TCRdb processed the immunoSEQ multiplex PCR reads anew with MiXCR; each CDR3 protein has one entry. The sample records about 130,000 distinct CDR3 sequences, around nine tenths being singletons. The sequenced material came from CD8+ T cells from PBMCs. All receptors come from a human donor with multiple sclerosis.

The chain uses TRBV24-1 and TRBJ2-1, with TRBD2 matching over 7 bases. The CDR3 spans 18 residues. Germline values: CDR1 KGHDR, CDR2 SFDVKD. J lost 0 bases, V lost 3 bases, and 10 bases had no gene match. CDR3 in amino acids: CATSDSLSRESSYNEQFF. The CDR3 coding sequence is TGTGCCACCAGTGATAGCTTGTCGCGGGAGAGCTCCTACAATGAGCAGTTCTTC.

The rearrangement links TRBV11-1 to TRBJ2-7; D remains ambiguous. The germline V gene has CDR1 SGHAT and CDR2 FQDESV (reference sequence). Trimming took off 4 bases at V and 3 bases at J, with 10 bases between the two ends. The CDR3 loop spans 13 amino acids. CDR3 DNA: TGTGCCAGCAGCTCTCCGACCGACTACGAGCAGTACTTC. It yields the protein CASSSPTDYEQYF.

The chain combines TRBV15 with TRBJ2-3; no clear D gene. V was clipped by 0 bases and J by 3 bases, with 10 bases between them. CDR1 and CDR2 (germline): LNHNV, YYDKDF (reference sequence). The length of the CDR3 is 15 residues. The CDR3 bases are TGTGCCACCAGCAGAGAGTCTGGAGCTACAGATACGCAGTATTTT. Translating gives CATSRESGATDTQYF.